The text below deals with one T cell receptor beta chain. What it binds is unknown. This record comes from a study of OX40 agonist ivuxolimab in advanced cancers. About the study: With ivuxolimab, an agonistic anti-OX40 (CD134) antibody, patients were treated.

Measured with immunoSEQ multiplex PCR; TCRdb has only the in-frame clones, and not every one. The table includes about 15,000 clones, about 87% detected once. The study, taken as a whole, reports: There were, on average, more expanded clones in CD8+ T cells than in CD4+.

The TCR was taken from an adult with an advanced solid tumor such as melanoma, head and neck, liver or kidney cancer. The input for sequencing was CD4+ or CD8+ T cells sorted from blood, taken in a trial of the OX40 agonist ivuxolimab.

Here the CDR3 reads CASGFVRDRGYEQYF. CDR3 nucleotides: TGTGCTAGTGGTTTCGTCCGGGACAGGGGCTACGAGCAGTACTTC. The chain is built from TRBV12-5 and TRBJ2-7; 10 bases map to TRBD1. The CDR3 has 15 amino acids. Germline V lookup: CDR1 LGHNT, CDR2 FRNRAP. J lost 3 bases, V lost 3 bases, and 5 bases had no gene match.